These 8 T cell receptor beta chains were sequenced from one sample in a study of blood T cells in healthy people across ages. PCR was performed a second time for 7 to 11 cycles using a sample-barcoded 5' primer and a J-beta primer mix. MiXCR was run by TCRdb on the 5' RACE reads, yielding one entry per CDR3 protein. The table lists about 400,000 distinct CDR3 sequences, 45% to 60% of them singletons. Sequencing used blood. Receptor source: a man aged 55 to 70 in good health.

The chain recombines TRBV7-2 with TRBJ2-7; possible D gene TRBD2, 7 bases. Germline CDR1 SGHTA, CDR2 FQGNSA. There are 15 residues in the CDR3. V was trimmed by 5 bases and J by 3 bases, leaving 17 bases between them. DNA for the CDR3: TGTGCCAGCAGCACTGGGGGGGCTCTGGACTACGAGCAGTACTTC. This codes for CASSTGGALDYEQYF.

This clonotype was counted between two and nine times. This chain links TRBV20-1 with TRBJ2-5; unclear D gene. Trimming removed 6 bases from V and 6 bases from J, with 11 bases in between. Germline assignment: CDR1 DFQATT and CDR2 SNEGSKA (reference sequence). The CDR3 has 11 amino acids. The CDR3 here is CSANSPKTQYF. The CDR3 DNA sequence: TGCAGTGCCAATTCCCCCAAGACCCAGTACTTC.

This chain connects TRBV29-1 to TRBJ2-3, with D tentatively TRBD1 (5 bases). V was cut by 2 bases and J by 4 bases, with 10 bases left in between. This CDR3 region has 13 residues. Germline values: CDR1 SQVTM, CDR2 ANQGSEA. Here the CDR3 reads CSVELGLADTQYF. CDR3 nucleotide sequence: TGCAGCGTTGAACTGGGGCTCGCAGATACGCAGTATTTT.

The rearrangement links TRBV29-1 to TRBJ1-1, with 9 bases aligning to TRBD1. CDR1 is SQVTM and CDR2 is ANQGSEA in the germline V gene. V was pared by 7 bases and J by 5 bases, with 8 bases of the junction left unmatched. The CDR3 loop spans 13 amino acids. This CDR3 is CSARDRDWTEAFF. The CDR3 nucleotides are TGCAGCGCTCGGGACAGGGACTGGACTGAAGCTTTCTTT.

Turning to this clonotype: At one end the junction does not follow the germline gene, possibly because of a read error. J is TRBJ2-1 and V is TRBV7-2; possible D gene TRBD2, 7 bases. Germline V lookup: CDR1 SGHTA, CDR2 FQGNSA. This CDR3 is built from 15 residues. The CDR3 sequence: CAGSGQRGGYNEQFF. Here the CDR3 DNA reads TGTGCCGGCAGCGGACAGCGGGGAGGTTACAATGAGCAGTTCTTC.

This sequence joins TRBV7-2 and TRBJ1-5; D is perhaps TRBD1 (5 bases). The V end was cut by 5 bases, the J end by 7 bases, with 12 bases between. Germline lookup yields CDR1 SGHTA and CDR2 FQGNSA. This CDR3 region has 13 residues. The CDR3 sequence is CASSRDLAQPQHF. The CDR3 DNA sequence: TGTGCCAGCAGCCGGGACCTAGCACAGCCCCAGCATTTT.

The chain recombines TRBV4-3 with TRBJ2-7, with 9 nucleotides matching TRBD1. Trimming at V came to 0 bases and at J to 3 bases, leaving 3 bases not matched to a gene. Germline values: CDR1 LGHNA, CDR2 YSLEER. CDR3 length: 15 residues. The CDR3 nucleotides are TGCGCCAGCAGCCAAGATCGACAGGGGGGCTACGAGCAGTACTTC. Encoded protein: CASSQDRQGGYEQYF.

J is TRBJ2-5 and V is TRBV12-3 or TRBV12-4; a weak D match, TRBD1 (5 bases). The germline V and J ends were trimmed by 7 bases and 4 bases, with 13 bases remaining between them. The CDR3 runs 13 residues. This CDR3 reads CASTRQGRETQYF. The CDR3 bases are TGTGCCAGCACTCGGCAGGGCAGAGAGACCCAGTACTTC.